This paragraph reports one TCR beta chain. These data are taken from a study of shared clonotypes between healthy human individuals. This table comes from immunoSEQ multiplex PCR, and its TCRdb copy is limited to in-frame clones, with some not included. The profile shows more than 1 million clones, approximately 80% of them singletons. Germline assignment: CDR1 GTSNPN and CDR2 SVGIG (reference sequence). Trimming pared 3 bases from V and 4 bases from J, leaving 15 bases between. The CDR3 length is 14 residues. This receptor was obtained from a man in his late teens or twenties in good health. Some clones in this sample may be carry-over from other donors' samples. The rearrangement links TRBV30 to TRBJ1-2; TRBD1 is a possible D gene (6 bases). What was sequenced was memory CD4+ T cells from PBMCs. The subset is: CD45RA-negative fraction. DNA for the CDR3: TGTGCCTGGAGCCCCCGGAGCAGGGGCTATGGCTACACCTTC. Translated: CAWSPRSRGYGYTF.